The 28 T cell receptor beta chains reported below all come from one sample, sequenced in a study of blood T cell repertoires in COVID-19. TCRdb's table, derived via immunoSEQ multiplex PCR, lists solely in-frame clones and lacks some. The table records about 400,000 clones, approximately 89% of them present only once. The sample was PBMCs or T cells enriched from blood (not recorded which). Source of these receptors: a woman aged 30 to 39 who had recovered from COVID-19.

The genes are TRBV5-6 and TRBJ1-6; D is unclear. V lost 1 base to trimming and J lost 4 bases, with 12 bases between them. The germline V gene has CDR1 SGHDT and CDR2 YYEEEE. This CDR3 has 16 residues. CDR3 region: CASSLLGRGYNSPLHF. The CDR3 coding sequence is TGTGCCAGCAGCTTGCTAGGGAGAGGTTATAATTCACCCCTCCACTTT.

This clone showed up just a few times. The chain joins TRBV18 to TRBJ2-3; TRBD2 agrees at 12 bases. CDR1 KGHSH and CDR2 LQKENI come from the germline V gene. This CDR3 spans 15 amino acids. V shed 4 bases and J 2 bases; nucleotides not matched to a gene: 1. Here the CDR3 DNA reads TGTGCCAGCTCACGGACTAGCGGGGACACAGATACGCAGTATTTT. Its translation: CASSRTSGDTDTQYF.

This sequence joins TRBV18 and TRBJ1-2; D is unresolved. V was cut by 3 bases and J by 2 bases, with 10 bases left in between. The CDR3 extends over 14 amino acids. Germline values: CDR1 KGHSH, CDR2 LQKENI. The CDR3 reads CASSPSPGNYGYTF. CDR3 DNA: TGTGCCAGCTCACCCTCCCCCGGGAACTATGGCTACACCTTC.

The CDR3 loop reads CASRVAGPYEQYF. CDR3 in DNA: TGCGCCAGCAGGGTAGCGGGGCCCTACGAGCAGTACTTC. The V call is TRBV10-2, the J call TRBJ2-7; 8 nucleotides match TRBD2. The CDR3 totals 13 residues. V lost 6 bases, J lost 2 bases, and 3 bases stayed unmatched. Germline lookup yields CDR1 WSHSY and CDR2 SAAADI.

The J gene is TRBJ2-1, the V gene TRBV7-8, with D unresolved. CDR1 SGHVS and CDR2 FQNEAQ come from the germline V gene. Trimming took off 5 bases at V and 4 bases at J, with 15 bases between the two ends. CDR3 length: 15 amino acids. CDR3 sequence (DNA): TGTGCCAGCAGCCCTAGGCTCGGTGAATACAATGAGCAGTTCTTC. It translates to CASSPRLGEYNEQFF.

V gene TRBV7-6 combines with J gene TRBJ2-7, with 8 bases aligning to TRBD2. Germline CDR1 reads SGHVS; CDR2 reads FNYEAQ. V shed 5 bases and J 4 bases; nucleotides not matched to a gene: 10. The CDR3 length is 15 residues. CDR3 loop: CASSTDYSGEYEQYF. As DNA, the CDR3 is TGTGCCAGCAGCACTGACTATAGCGGGGAATACGAGCAGTACTTC.

This clone has a handful of counts. The chain carries TRBV21-1 and TRBJ1-5; TRBD1, the table's D call, lacks a check against the DNA. TRBV21-1 is listed as a pseudogene. This CDR3 is 15 amino acids long. CDR3 residues: CASRQGWGSNQPQHF. CDR3 sequence (DNA): TGTGCCAGCAGGCAGGGGTGGGGTAGCAATCAGCCCCAGCATTTT.

The chain uses TRBV5-1 and TRBJ2-3; D is undetermined. Between the trimmed V and J ends, which lost 1 base and 5 bases, there was a span of 11 bases. The CDR3 sequence is 14 residues long. The germline V gene has CDR1 SGHRS and CDR2 YFSETQ. Here the CDR3 reads CASSLRSSEDTQYF. The DNA of the CDR3 is TGCGCCAGCAGCTTGCGCAGTTCCGAAGATACGCAGTATTTT.

V is TRBV27 and J is TRBJ1-1; a possible D gene is TRBD1 (6 bases). The V and J ends lost 10 bases and 2 bases respectively, with 14 bases between them. The CDR3 has 13 residues. Germline V gene sequence: CDR1 MNHEY, CDR2 SMNVEV (reference sequence). The DNA of the CDR3 is TGTGCCACACGGACAGTTTTCAACACTGAAGCTTTCTTT. Amino acids: CATRTVFNTEAFF.

CDR3 DNA sequence: TGCAGCGTCCGACGGGAGAACACTGAAGCTTTCTTT. Translating gives CSVRRENTEAFF. The genes are TRBV29-1 and TRBJ1-1; D is unclear. The length of the CDR3 is 12 residues. Looked up from germline, CDR1 is SQVTM and CDR2 is ANQGSEA. Deletions cut 6 bases from V and 1 base from J, with 9 bases between. Full variable domain (rest looked up from reference TRBV29-1 and TRBJ1-1): SAVISQKPSRDICQRGTSLTIQCQVDSQVTMMFWYRQQPGQSLTLIATANQGSEATYESGFVIDKFPISRPNLTFSTLTVSNMSPEDSSIYLCSVRRENTEAFFGQGTRLTVV.

V is TRBV12-5 and J is TRBJ1-2; D not certain. Germline V gene sequence: CDR1 LGHNT, CDR2 FRNRAP. Trimming removed 0 bases from V and 0 bases from J, with 11 bases in between. The CDR3 has 16 residues. CDR3 residues: CASGLVRTVANYGYTF. The CDR3 nucleotides are TGTGCTAGTGGTTTGGTAAGAACGGTAGCTAACTATGGCTACACCTTC.

The chain recombines TRBV28 with TRBJ2-7; the match to TRBD2 covers 10 bases. V was pared by 5 bases and J by 3 bases, with 10 bases of the junction left unmatched. The CDR3 has 16 amino acids. Germline CDR1 is MDHEN and CDR2 is SYDVKM. CDR3 amino acids: CASSLGTLAGVYEQYF. CDR3 DNA: TGTGCCAGCAGTCTCGGTACCCTAGCGGGAGTCTACGAGCAGTACTTC.

This clone came up many times. The chain couples TRBV10-2 to TRBJ2-7, with D perhaps TRBD1 (6 bases). This CDR3 has 14 residues. Germline V gene sequence: CDR1 WSHSY, CDR2 SAAADI. V lost 4 bases and J lost 5, with 15 bases in between. The CDR3 loop reads CASSVTVEGDEQYF. The CDR3 nucleotides are TGCGCCAGCAGTGTTACGGTCGAGGGGGACGAGCAGTACTTC.

The rearrangement joins TRBV11-3 to TRBJ2-1, with D possibly being TRBD2 (6 bases). Germline V gene sequence: CDR1 SGHNT, CDR2 YENEEA. Trimming took 1 base from V and 4 from J, leaving 11 bases between them. The length of the CDR3 is 15 residues. CDR3 sequence (DNA): TGTGCCAGCAGCTTAGGTCCAGCGGGTTACAATGAGCAGTTCTTC. It is translated as CASSLGPAGYNEQFF.

The rearrangement joins TRBV7-9 to TRBJ2-3, with a possible D match to TRBD2 (5 bases). The CDR3 has 15 amino acids. Germline V CDR1 and CDR2: SEHNR, FQNEAQ (reference sequence). Trimming shortened V by 3 bases and J by 3 bases, and 13 bases separated the two germline ends. The CDR3 spells CASSLRVEGTDTQYF. In DNA, the CDR3 is TGTGCCAGCAGCTTGAGGGTCGAGGGAACAGATACGCAGTATTTT.

The rearrangement joins TRBV9 to TRBJ2-1, with 8 bases lining up with TRBD2. The germline gives CDR1 SGDLS, CDR2 YYNGEE. V was clipped by 1 base and J by 0 bases; unmatched bases: 3. The CDR3 totals 16 residues. As DNA, the CDR3 is TGTGCCAGCAGCGTACACCGGGGGGGCTCCTACAATGAGCAGTTCTTC. Its protein is CASSVHRGGSYNEQFF.

This clone has at least ten counts. The V and J genes are TRBV5-4 and TRBJ2-5; TRBD2 might be the D (6 bases). V dropped 4 bases and J dropped 1 base, with 8 bases sitting between them. CDR3 length equals 13 residues. Germline lookup yields CDR1 SGHNT and CDR2 YYREEE (reference sequence). For the CDR3, the DNA is TGTGCCAGCAGCCCCGGGGGCCAAGAGACCCAGTACTTC. This encodes CASSPGGQETQYF.

The chain couples TRBV24-1 to TRBJ1-2; 7 nucleotides align to TRBD1. The CDR3 runs to 13 residues. Germline assignment: CDR1 KGHDR and CDR2 SFDVKD. V shed 4 bases and J 8 bases; nucleotides not matched to a gene: 6. The CDR3 loop reads CATSDRTGFGYTF. CDR3 DNA sequence: TGTGCCACCAGTGACCGGACAGGTTTCGGCTACACCTTC.

The chain carries TRBV29-1 and TRBJ1-3; the D is unclear. Germline-derived CDR1 and CDR2 are SQVTM and ANQGSEA. This CDR3 is built from 14 residues. V was trimmed by 0 bases and J by 3 bases, leaving 9 bases between them. In DNA form, the CDR3 reads TGCAGCGTTGAAGATCTTAGAGGTGGAAACACCATATATTTT. Encoded protein: CSVEDLRGGNTIYF.

The chain has TRBV28 and TRBJ1-1; no clear D. There are 13 residues in the CDR3. With 6 bases removed from V and 0 bases from J, the gap between germline ends came to 8 bases. Germline values: CDR1 MDHEN, CDR2 SYDVKM. CDR3: CASRQRMNTEAFF. DNA of the CDR3: TGTGCCAGCAGACAACGAATGAACACTGAAGCTTTCTTT.

This clone showed up just a few times. The CDR3 nucleotides read TGCGCCAGCAGCATAGGCGGCGGGGAGCTGTTTTTT. Translated, it gives CASSIGGGELFF. The gene calls are TRBV5-1 and TRBJ2-2; D is ambiguous. CDR3 length equals 12 residues. With 4 bases removed from V and 7 bases from J, the gap between germline ends came to 8 bases. CDR1 and CDR2 (germline): SGHRS, YFSETQ.

J is TRBJ1-2 and V is TRBV6-5, with D tentatively TRBD1 (5 bases). V gave up 7 bases and J gave up 0 bases, with 12 bases separating them. CDR3 size: 14 residues. The germline CDR1 and CDR2 sequences are MNHEY and SVGAGI. As DNA, the CDR3 is TGTGCCAGCATTAGACAGATAACTAACTATGGCTACACCTTC. Protein: CASIRQITNYGYTF.

The V call is TRBV11-2, the J call TRBJ1-3; D is uncertain. Germline V gene data show CDR1 as SGHAT and CDR2 as FQNNGV. There are 16 residues in the CDR3. V lost 5 bases, J lost 0 bases, and 14 bases lay in between. The CDR3 sequence: CASSPRHQSSGNTIYF. CDR3 nucleotide sequence: TGTGCCAGCAGCCCAAGACACCAAAGCTCTGGAAACACCATATATTTT.

This clone was recorded once. CDR3 protein: CAYSTGLQETQYF. CDR3 DNA sequence: TGTGCCTATTCAACGGGTCTCCAAGAGACCCAGTACTTC. The chain employs TRBV30 and TRBJ2-5; D gene ambiguous. Germline-derived CDR1 and CDR2 are GTSNPN and SVGIG (reference sequence). V was clipped by 7 bases and J by 1 base, with 13 bases between them. CDR3 length equals 13 residues.

The chain is built from TRBV14 and TRBJ2-1; TRBD2 matches 8 bases. Losses at the gene ends were 3 bases for V and 6 bases for J; bases not matched to a gene: 13. CDR3 length: 17 residues. The V gene's germline CDR1 is SGHDN and CDR2 FVKESK. The CDR3 sequence: CASSHWGSGRMGNEQFF. CDR3 nucleotides: TGTGCCAGCAGCCATTGGGGAAGCGGGAGAATGGGCAATGAGCAGTTCTTC.

The chain employs TRBV13 and TRBJ2-7; tentatively, D is TRBD2 (6 bases). The V gene lost 4 bases and the J gene lost 6 bases, with 19 bases spanning the gap. The CDR3 spans 15 residues. Germline V gene sequence: CDR1 PRHDT, CDR2 FYEKMQ (reference sequence). CDR3 nucleotides: TGTGCCAGCAGCTCCCTCGGGACTCCCCCTGGCGAGCAGTACTTC. It codes for CASSSLGTPPGEQYF.

A few counts support this clone. This chain uses TRBV10-3 with TRBJ2-5, with D perhaps matching TRBD2 (6 bases). CDR3 size: 15 residues. Trimming removed 0 bases at V and 5 bases at J, with 13 bases between. Germline values: CDR1 ENHRY, CDR2 SYGVKD. The CDR3 spells CAISESRAGGETQYF. The CDR3 coding sequence is TGTGCCATCAGTGAGTCGAGAGCGGGTGGGGAGACCCAGTACTTC.

V is TRBV6-1 and J is TRBJ2-5; 7 bases line up with TRBD1. In germline, CDR1 is MNHNS, CDR2 SASEGT. V dropped 3 bases and J dropped 5; count of bases not matched to a gene: 6. The CDR3 loop spans 14 amino acids. Here the CDR3 DNA reads TGTGCCAGCAGTGACACCTACAGGGGTGAGACCCAGTACTTC. Amino acid sequence: CASSDTYRGETQYF.